A single TCR beta chain is shown here with its context. Its antigen is not identified. Sample treatment: roughly 11-day PBMC culture with coronavirus spike peptide pools or control peptides (ViraFEST assay). Before TCRs were sequenced, ViraFEST expanded antigen-specific T cells with peptide pools. The Oncomine TCR Beta short-read assay sequenced DNA from cultured CD4+ T cells. In TCRdb, the PCR reads were re-called with MiXCR into one record per CDR3 protein. The sample yields around 16,000 distinct CDR3 sequences, less than 60% seen once. This specimen belongs to a study of vaccination and CD4 T cells after COVID-19. Study in general: The convalescent group had six males, four females, seven Caucasians, two Asians, one multiracial.

V shed 1 base, J shed 0 bases, and the junction held 7 bases outside the gene matches. CDR1 and CDR2 from the germline V gene are DFQATT and SNEGSKA (reference sequence). The CDR3 is 16 residues long. Sample: CD4+ T cells from blood, cultured in vitro. The receptor comes from a human donor who had recovered from COVID-19. The rearrangement links TRBV20-1 to TRBJ2-3, with 7 bases matching TRBD2. For the CDR3, the DNA is TGCAGTGCTAGAGTTGCGGGAGCATTCAGCACAGATACGCAGTATTTT. It specifies CSARVAGAFSTDTQYF.